Included here is one T cell receptor beta chain sequence, with context. These data come from a study of control samples from healthy donors and cancer patients. This CDR3 region has 14 residues. Per the germline V gene, CDR1 is LNHDA and CDR2 is SQIVND (reference sequence). Trimming left V 3 bases short and J 3 bases short, with 11 bases between. This table comes from immunoSEQ multiplex PCR, and its TCRdb copy is limited to in-frame clones, with some not included. The sample has about 160,000 clones; 90% to 95% are singletons. The origin of this receptor is a man between 18 and 35 years old in good health. Sequenced material: blood. The rearrangement joins TRBV19 to TRBJ1-1; a possible D gene is TRBD1 (5 bases). The CDR3 DNA follows: TGTGCCAGTAGTATCTCTGACAGTGACACTGAAGCTTTCTTT. Translation: CASSISDSDTEAFF.